This T cell receptor beta chain was found in a study of T cell responses to AZD1222 COVID-19 vaccine (dated by TCRdb to about 2021). For context, the study as a whole: A total of 233 trial participants underwent TCR sequencing, of whom under 220 had received two doses of AZD1222 and around 26 had received two doses of the MenACWY control vaccine. Trial participants were enrolled into age subgroups of 18-55, 56-69 and 70-plus years, which contained about 150, 27 and 61 TCR-sequenced participants, respectively. On the study overall, not on this receptor specifically: The 56-69-year group was small, and its depth increase did not reach significance, likely because of low power. Because no day 14 peak-response samples were available, repertoires were characterized only after the peak T cell response. A significant rise in spike-specific TCR breadth and depth was observed after two AZD1222 doses relative to day 0 and relative to MenACWY recipients. Reportedly, almost half of the unique spike-specific TCRs recognized epitopes lying outside the regions that are mutated in the B.1.351 and B.1.1.7 variants. CD4 TCRs associated with the vaccine covered the entire spike protein, and the dominant responses were in regions 160-218 and 743-854. Only 5 to 7 AZD1222 recipients were SARS-CoV-2 seropositive at baseline, limiting conclusions about previously exposed vaccinees. Most participants were white British and females outnumbered males, and the authors suggested that clonal diversity may have been underestimated.

The CDR3 regions of human TCRbeta chains were analyzed by immunosequencing. For the original study's pipeline: TCRs in the repertoires were matched against a reference library of SARS-CoV-2-specific TCRs that had been generated with the MIRA antigen-specificity platform. Breadth was defined as the fraction of unique TCRs that were SARS-CoV-2-associated. Depth was defined as the fraction of total T cells that were SARS-CoV-2-associated. Using the MIRA data, every spike-specific TCR was mapped to the spike region that the TCR reacted to and assigned to either a CD4 or a CD8 class. Log10-transformed breadth and depth values were compared by one-way ANOVA with Sidak's multiple comparisons tests. The immuneACCESS repertoire file appears here via TCRdb, limited to in-frame rearrangements. These files lack a portion of the clones; in checked studies, under half of the deficit traces to unresolved V genes, and the cause of the others is not known. From that table come the V and J calls and clone size; the DNA was used to work out D and trimming. The sample has roughly 140,000 clones on record, about 90% of them singletons. The top ten hold 9% to 9.5% of the sample.

Per the germline V gene (reference sequence), MNHEY is the CDR1 and SMNVEV is the CDR2. Reading from cysteine to phenylalanine, the CDR3 counts 14 amino acids. CDR3 DNA only is kept here, 42 bases in frame from base 1. Trimming at the junction amounts to 4 bases on V and 3 bases on J, and the germline ends lie 12 bases apart. The intended sense of this specimen's time point label: about 28 days (+/-7) after the second vaccine dose. AZD1222 recipients with second doses at about 4 weeks or about 12 weeks were pooled, because spike-specific TCR depth and breadth did not differ between schedules. Vaccinee samples came from UK trials COV001 and COV002, including a single-blind randomized controlled phase 2/3 trial of AZD1222 (ChAdOx1 nCoV-19) in healthy adults. For TCRbeta chain sequencing, PBMC samples were collected from trial participants at day 0 and at day 28 after the second dose. Of note for this clone: No cognate antigen has been identified for it. Base qualities are not provided; no much larger clone lies one nucleotide away.

The sequencing used peripheral blood, collected 28 days after the second AZD1222 dose. The chain couples TRBV27 to TRBJ1-2, with the D gene not confidently named. This sequence was found in an adult who received the AZD1222 COVID-19 vaccine. The DNA is as follows: TGTGCCAGCAGTTCGCGGTCCAATTACTATGGCTACACCTTC. It specifies CASSSRSNYYGYTF.